This TCR beta chain is from a study of blood T cell repertoires in COVID-19. In the original workflow: Amplification from reference gene primers served as the basis for estimated nucleated cell counts. The data were produced by immunoSEQ multiplex PCR, yet TCRdb's version contains in-frame clones alone and is incomplete. V and J calls and clone size are given by that table; D and trimming were obtained from the DNA. The sample lists nearly 250,000 clones, 70% to 90% occurring once. The study drew participants aged about 18 to 89 years from about two dozen US areas. The germline V gene encodes CDR1 MNHEY and CDR2 SVGEGT. The J segment lost 14 bases and the V segment lost 2 bases, leaving 11 bases of the junction unmatched. This CDR3 is built from 15 residues.

Sequencing was done on a sample of PBMCs or T cells enriched from blood (not recorded which). This receptor was identified in a woman between 50 and 59 years old with acute COVID-19. The J gene is TRBJ1-6, the V gene TRBV6-2 or TRBV6-3, with 8 bases that match TRBD1. The CDR3 region has the DNA TGTGCCAGCAGTTACGCGGACAGGGCCGATTTAGCCCTCCACTTT. Its translation: CASSYADRADLALHF.